This TCR beta chain appears in the sequencing data of a study of shared clonotypes between healthy human individuals. Findings and caveats of the study: Depth was large, yet rarefaction showed that sorted-subset sequencing was incomplete.

Study processing details: Because ImmunoSEQ provided only junction sequences with no quality scores, the filtering differed. Sequencing used immunoSEQ multiplex PCR; TCRdb keeps in-frame clones, though not all of them. Clone size and V and J calls were adopted from that table, with D and trimming inferred from the DNA. The data hold around 2,000,000 clones, with 95% observed a single time. Of note for this clone: The antigen is unknown.

Germline CDR1 MGHRA, CDR2 YSYEKL. Trimming shortened V by 0 bases and J by 1 base, and 9 bases separated the two germline ends. This CDR3 has 15 residues. Memory CD4+ cells were the fraction left after CD45RA+ naive selection. The sequence was collected from a man between 18 and 35 years old in good health. The chain carries TRBV4-1 and TRBJ1-1, with a tentative D call TRBD1 (5 bases). The specimen was naive CD4+ T cells sorted from blood. Noted subset: CD45RA+ positively selected. CDR3 nucleotides: TGCGCCAGCAGCCAAGATCTACAGGCGAACACTGAAGCTTTCTTT. Its translation: CASSQDLQANTEAFF.